This entry is about one TCR beta chain. No antigen is known for it. Germline lookup yields CDR1 MDHEN and CDR2 SYDVKM. This CDR3 has 11 residues. The V end was cut by 2 bases, the J end by 8 bases, with 6 bases between. PCR employed 60 Vbeta and 13 Jbeta primers. The method was immunoSEQ multiplex PCR; TCRdb's version includes in-frame clones alone and lacks a portion of them. Among 85,000 to 100,000 clones listed, around 73% were seen once. This entry is derived from a study of cytomegalovirus exposure and HLA in healthy donors. Study-wide points: The authors later linked a missense DCLRE1C variant to TCR beta V- and J-gene trimming.

The study sampled nominally healthy donors, though unrecorded immune exposures were likely. The receptor's source is a man aged 35 to 55 in good health and CMV-seronegative. The chain recombines TRBV28 with TRBJ1-1, with D maybe TRBD1 (5 bases). The sequencing sample was made of PBMCs. The CDR3 DNA reads TGTGCCAGCAGTTTAAACAGGGAAGCTTTCTTT. Translation gives CASSLNREAFF.